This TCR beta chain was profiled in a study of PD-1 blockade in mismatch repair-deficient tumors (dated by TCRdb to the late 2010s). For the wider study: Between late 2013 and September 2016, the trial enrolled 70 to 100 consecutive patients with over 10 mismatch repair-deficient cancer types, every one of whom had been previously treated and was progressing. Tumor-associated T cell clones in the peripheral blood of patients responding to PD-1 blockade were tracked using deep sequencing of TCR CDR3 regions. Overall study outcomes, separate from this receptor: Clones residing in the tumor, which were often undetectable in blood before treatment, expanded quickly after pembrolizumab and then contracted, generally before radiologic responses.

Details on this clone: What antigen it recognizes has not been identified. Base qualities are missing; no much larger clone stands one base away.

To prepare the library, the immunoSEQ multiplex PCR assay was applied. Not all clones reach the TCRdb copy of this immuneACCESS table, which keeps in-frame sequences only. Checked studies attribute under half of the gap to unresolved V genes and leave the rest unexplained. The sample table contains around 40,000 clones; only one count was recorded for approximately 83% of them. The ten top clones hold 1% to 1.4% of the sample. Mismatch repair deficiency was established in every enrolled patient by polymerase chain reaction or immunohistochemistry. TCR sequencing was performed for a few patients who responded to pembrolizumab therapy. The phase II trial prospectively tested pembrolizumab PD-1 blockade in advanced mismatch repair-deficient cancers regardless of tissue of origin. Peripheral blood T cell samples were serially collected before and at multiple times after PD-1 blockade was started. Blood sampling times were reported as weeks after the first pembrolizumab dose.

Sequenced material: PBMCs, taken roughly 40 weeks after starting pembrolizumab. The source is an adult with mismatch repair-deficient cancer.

CDR3 region: CAISDSAETDTQYF. In nucleotide form, the sequence is TGTGCCATCAGTGACTCAGCGGAGACAGATACGCAGTATTTT. The chain is made from TRBV10-3 and TRBJ2-3; the D gene is perhaps TRBD2, from 5 matching bases. Reading the germline V gene gives CDR1 ENHRY and CDR2 SYGVKD. The V and J ends are trimmed by 3 bases and 3 bases, leaving 10 bases between them. The CDR3 numbers 14 residues from cysteine through phenylalanine. Only the CDR3 region is kept as DNA, spanning 42 bases read in frame from base 1.